The source of this T cell receptor beta chain is a study of T cell responses to AZD1222 COVID-19 vaccine. Study outcomes and limitations: Females made up more of the donors, who were largely white British, and clonal diversity may have come out too low. Mapped onto spike, vaccine-associated CD4 TCRs spanned it and were dominant at 160-218 and 743-854. Sampling captured repertoires only after the peak T cell response.

The CDR3 is made up of 13 amino acids. V was cut by 6 bases and J by 6 bases, with 14 bases left in between. Per the germline V gene, CDR1 is LNHDA and CDR2 is SQIVND (reference sequence). TCRdb's copy holds only in-frame clones and misses some; the assay was immunoSEQ multiplex PCR. The sample holds 100,000 to 150,000 clones, 88% seen once. This clone came up once. Its antigen is still unknown. Sequences were derived from peripheral blood, sampled on day 0 of AZD1222 vaccination. The source of this sequence is an adult in good health. This chain uses TRBV19 with TRBJ1-2; perhaps TRBD1 as D (6 bases). CDR3: CASSNRAGDGYTF. CDR3 sequence (DNA): TGTGCCAGTAGCAACCGGGCAGGGGATGGCTACACCTTC.